This T cell receptor beta chain was observed in a study of shared clonotypes between healthy human individuals. The CDR3 runs 16 residues. V lost 4 bases, J lost 0 bases, and 14 bases lay in between. Germline CDR1 and CDR2: SGDLS and YYNGEE. Sequencing used immunoSEQ multiplex PCR; TCRdb keeps in-frame clones, though not all of them. The table includes 450,000 to 500,000 clones, 79% detected once. The study drew its donors from healthy HIV-negative adults without recent acute infections or vaccinations. All donors were Caucasian adults living in Nashville, Tennessee. This clone was recorded once. The TCR sequence derives from a woman aged 40 to 49 in good health. Some clones in this sample may be carry-over from other donors' samples. The sample was PBMCs. The J gene is TRBJ2-1, the V gene TRBV9; a possible D gene is TRBD2 (6 bases). Here the CDR3 DNA reads TGTGCCAGCAGCCCCCGCGGGATTAGCTCCTACAATGAGCAGTTCTTC. This encodes CASSPRGISSYNEQFF.